The sample holds many counts of the clone carrying this T cell receptor (beta chain). Its antigen is unknown. Authors of the study amplified TCR beta CDR3 regions from RNA transcripts. Researchers ran a first-round RT-PCR on the TCR CDR3 using the HTBI primer set. TCRdb re-derived calls from the multiplex PCR reads in MiXCR, one entry per CDR3 protein. The table shows hundreds of thousands of distinct CDR3 sequences, with over 35% occurring only once. Trimming shortened V by 2 bases and J by 8 bases, and 15 bases separated the two germline ends. The CDR3 is made up of 15 amino acids. Germline V CDR1 and CDR2: MGHDK, SYGVNS. This sample was taken from a study of T cells in Graves' hyperthyroidism and ophthalmopathy. Looking at the study overall: Peripheral blood sampling occurred at initial diagnosis, before any treatment.

Together with thyroid ultrasound, orbital computed tomography, serum thyroxine and TRAb, clinical symptoms were used for diagnoses. Study outcomes and limitations: Also found in blood were most expanded thyroid clonotypes above 0.001.

The sequencing sample was made of blood. This receptor was identified in a man aged 18 to 35 with Graves' hyperthyroidism. The J gene is TRBJ1-4, the V gene TRBV25-1; D uncertain. The CDR3 loop is CASSEVDGHAEKLFF. The DNA for the CDR3 is TGTGCCAGCAGTGAAGTGGACGGGCATGCGGAAAAACTGTTTTTT.